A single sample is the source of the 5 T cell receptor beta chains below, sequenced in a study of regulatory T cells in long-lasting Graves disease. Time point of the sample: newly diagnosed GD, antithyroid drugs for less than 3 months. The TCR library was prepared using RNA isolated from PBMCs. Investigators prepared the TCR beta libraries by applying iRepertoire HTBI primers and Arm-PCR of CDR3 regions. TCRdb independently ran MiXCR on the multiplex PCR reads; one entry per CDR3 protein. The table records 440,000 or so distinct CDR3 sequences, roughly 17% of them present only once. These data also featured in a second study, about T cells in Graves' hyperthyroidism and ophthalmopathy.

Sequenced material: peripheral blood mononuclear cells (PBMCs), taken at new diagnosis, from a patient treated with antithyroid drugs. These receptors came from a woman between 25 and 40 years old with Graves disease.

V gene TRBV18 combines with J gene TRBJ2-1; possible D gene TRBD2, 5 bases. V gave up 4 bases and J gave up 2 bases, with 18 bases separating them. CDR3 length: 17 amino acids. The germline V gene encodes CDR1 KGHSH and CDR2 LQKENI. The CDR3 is CASSRRGRVGTYNEQFF. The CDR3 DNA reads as TGTGCCAGCTCACGAAGAGGGCGGGTAGGCACCTACAATGAGCAGTTCTTC.

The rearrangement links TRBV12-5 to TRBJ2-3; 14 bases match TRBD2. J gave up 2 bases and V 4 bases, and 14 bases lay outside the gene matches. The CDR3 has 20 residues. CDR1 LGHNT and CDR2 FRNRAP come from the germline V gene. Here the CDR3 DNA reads TGTGCTAGTGGTTCCTCCGGGACTAGCGGGAGAGGGATAATCACAGATACGCAGTATTTT. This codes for CASGSSGTSGRGIITDTQYF.

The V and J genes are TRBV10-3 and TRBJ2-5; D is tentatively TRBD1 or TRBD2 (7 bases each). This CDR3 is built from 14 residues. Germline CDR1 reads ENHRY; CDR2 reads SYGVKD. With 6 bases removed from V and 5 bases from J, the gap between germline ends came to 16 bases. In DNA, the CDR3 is TGTGCCATCAGATCAGACAGGGAGGGCGAGACCCAGTACTTC. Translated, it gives CAIRSDREGETQYF.

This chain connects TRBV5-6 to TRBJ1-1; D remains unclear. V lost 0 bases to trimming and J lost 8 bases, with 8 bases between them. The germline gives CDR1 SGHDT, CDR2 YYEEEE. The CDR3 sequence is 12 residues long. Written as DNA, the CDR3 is TGTGCCAGCAGCTTGGGCTTCGCCGAAGCTTTCTTT. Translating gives CASSLGFAEAFF.

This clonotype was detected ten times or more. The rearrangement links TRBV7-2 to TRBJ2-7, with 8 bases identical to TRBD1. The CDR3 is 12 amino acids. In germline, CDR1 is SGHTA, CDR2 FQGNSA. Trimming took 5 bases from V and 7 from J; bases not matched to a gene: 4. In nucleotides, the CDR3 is TGTGCCAGCAGCCGACAGGGGAATGAGCAGTACTTC. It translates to CASSRQGNEQYF.